This is a list of T cell receptor beta chains from one sample in a study of CD8+ T cells in alopecia areata. Data came from immunoSEQ multiplex PCR; TCRdb stores just in-frame clones and leaves some out. The sample yields about 23,000 clones, about 50% seen once. Sequencing was done on a sample of NKG2D-high CD8+ T cells sorted from blood. These receptors all come from a human donor with alopecia areata. The conserved cysteine and the conserved F or W are not part of the CDR3 here. Each record gives: V gene, J gene, CDR3 protein.

TRBV5-8,TRBJ2-1,ASNYGAKGVNNEQF
TRBV4-1,TRBJ1-2,ASSQVNSGPRGYT
TRBV18,TRBJ2-7,ASSPPGAYEQY
TRBV6-5,TRBJ1-1,ASSYSRAGGGTEAF
TRBV14,TRBJ1-2,ASSQDVKGAYGYT
TRBV9,TRBJ2-7,ASSTTLAGGLEQY
TRBV7-9,TRBJ2-1,ASSRNEQF
TRBV27,TRBJ2-7,ASSARSWVRHSYEQY
TRBV5-1,TRBJ2-5,ASSFWTSGRGETQY
TRBV28,TRBJ2-7,ASSLNRRRYSYEQY
TRBV12-5,TRBJ2-1,ASLVGGRNEQF
TRBV5-5,TRBJ2-7,ASSLCGDYYEQY
TRBV28,TRBJ2-7,ASSSPRGRGSYEQY
TRBV7-6,TRBJ2-1,ASSLDPAGGLDEQF
TRBV29-1,TRBJ1-2,SVEDPTGGDYGYT
TRBV7-3,TRBJ2-1,ASSPPGLGDYNEQF
TRBV7-9,TRBJ1-5,ASSLVGWESNQPQH
TRBV5-1,TRBJ2-1,ASSLGLADYNEQF
TRBV27,TRBJ2-2,ASALLSGELF
TRBV5-1,TRBJ2-1,ASSGGPSSYNEQF
TRBV19,TRBJ2-1,ATRNNEQF
TRBV14,TRBJ2-7,ASSQGYEQY
TRBV28,TRBJ1-4,ASSLVNNEKLF
TRBV29-1,TRBJ2-2,SVHEGRNTGELF
TRBV28,TRBJ2-1,ASSLLAGNEQF
TRBV10-2,TRBJ2-3,ASSASGRVDTQY
TRBV4-2,TRBJ2-5,ASSHWEGVGETQY
TRBV2,-,ASSRLAGGPGEQY
TRBV29-1,TRBJ1-1,SVPDPVTSEAF
TRBV28,TRBJ2-6,ATCPRASIRDRRLAGANVLT
TRBV7-3,TRBJ2-5,ASSLTGGGETQY
TRBV7-2,TRBJ2-5,ASSLEAGEAETQY
TRBV5-1,TRBJ2-1,ASSAGLRVVDEQF
TRBV2,TRBJ1-5,ASSEDRGPDQPQH
TRBV4-1,TRBJ1-4,ASSHPFNEKLF
TRBV28,TRBJ1-1,ASSLGRGNTEAF
TRBV27,-,ASSLKAGRYEQY
TRBV27,TRBJ1-2,ASSLVGFYGYT
TRBV23-1,TRBJ2-5,ASSPPSGVYQETQY
TRBV7-8,TRBJ1-3,ASEGADSGNTIY